This T cell receptor beta chain was documented in a study of T cell responses to AZD1222 COVID-19 vaccine. Study-wide points: There were vaccine-associated CD4 TCRs across spike, dominant at 160-218 and 743-854. Targets within unmutated variant regions were reportedly found for nearly half of spike-specific TCRs.

The CDR3 runs to 13 residues. Germline CDR1 is LNHDA and CDR2 is SQIVND (reference sequence). To note about this clone: Its antigen remains unknown. Germline and junction disagree at one end, which may indicate a read error.

The table came from immunoSEQ multiplex PCR; TCRdb's copy has only in-frame clones and leaves some out. The sample yields 150,000 to 200,000 clones, about 91% seen once. This receptor was obtained from an adult who received the AZD1222 COVID-19 vaccine. The chain employs TRBV19 and TRBJ1-6; no definite D call. The sequencing here drew on peripheral blood, taken 28 days after the second AZD1222 dose. As DNA, the CDR3 is TGTGCCAGTAGTCCTACTTTAAGGGATCCCGACGACTTT. It codes for CASSPTLRDPDDF.